The 29 T cell receptor beta chains below come from one sample, sequenced in a study of identical twins. One entry per CDR3 protein results from TCRdb running MiXCR on the 5' RACE reads. The data show about 240,000 distinct CDR3 sequences, approximately 7.3% seen once. The same data also contributed to another study, on yellow fever vaccine responses in identical twins.

Sequenced material: CD8+ T cells sorted from blood. These receptors were obtained from a woman aged 18-30 years in good health.

The table lists this clonotype with many counts. The chain combines TRBV20-1 with TRBJ2-1, with a possible D match to TRBD1 (6 bases). CDR3 length: 14 residues. Germline V CDR1 and CDR2: DFQATT, SNEGSKA (reference sequence). V lost 5 bases and J lost 0, with 11 bases in between. The CDR3 DNA is TGCAGTGCTTCTCAGGGGAGCTCCTACAATGAGCAGTTCTTC. This encodes CSASQGSSYNEQFF.

This clonotype was picked up a small number of times. The V call is TRBV7-4, the J call TRBJ2-7, with 9 positions matching TRBD1. The CDR3 is 19 amino acids. Germline V lookup: CDR1 SGHVT, CDR2 SQSDAQ. V was clipped by 1 base and J by 2 bases; unmatched bases: 15. CDR3 residues: CASSLVQTPGTGIAYEQYF. CDR3 DNA sequence: TGTGCCAGCAGCTTAGTTCAAACCCCCGGGACAGGGATCGCCTACGAGCAGTACTTC.

This clonotype showed up just a few times. The chain joins TRBV20-1 to TRBJ2-1, with a weak D call TRBD1 (7 bases). Trimming removed 5 bases at V and 4 bases at J, with 12 bases between. Germline loops: CDR1 DFQATT, CDR2 SNEGSKA (reference sequence). This CDR3 comprises 13 residues. The CDR3 nucleotides read TGCAGTGCTTTGCGGGACAGTTACAATGAGCAGTTCTTC. This encodes CSALRDSYNEQFF.

This clonotype was seen a few times. The V gene is TRBV9, the J gene TRBJ1-6; D unresolved. The CDR3 is made up of 14 amino acids. With 0 bases removed from V and 10 bases from J, the gap between germline ends came to 11 bases. CDR1 and CDR2 from the germline V gene are SGDLS and YYNGEE. Here the CDR3 DNA reads TGTGCCAGCAGCGTAGAGTGGGGAGACTCACCCCTCCACTTT. Translation gives CASSVEWGDSPLHF. The whole variable domain, filled in from reference TRBV9 and TRBJ1-6, reads DSGVTQTPKHLITATGQRVTLRCSPRSGDLSVYWYQQSLDQGLQFLIQYYNGEERAKGNILERFSAQQFPDLHSELNLSSLELGDSALYFCASSVEWGDSPLHFGNGTRLTVT.

The chain uses TRBV9 and TRBJ2-1; TRBD1 or TRBD2 may be the D gene (7 bases each). The CDR3 length is 17 residues. Germline-derived CDR1 and CDR2 are SGDLS and YYNGEE. The V end lost 2 bases, the J end lost 7 bases, and 22 bases lay between the germline ends. CDR3 in amino acids: CASSVHIPRGGENEQFF. The CDR3 coding sequence is TGTGCCAGCAGCGTCCACATCCCCAGGGGGGGGGAGAATGAGCAGTTCTTC.

This clonotype showed up many times. V and J are TRBV27 and TRBJ1-2, with D perhaps matching TRBD1 (5 bases). The ends were cut back, 5 bases at V and 6 bases at J, with 13 bases in the middle. CDR1 MNHEY and CDR2 SMNVEV come from the germline V gene (reference sequence). This CDR3 region has 13 residues. Here the CDR3 reads CASSPRPGHGYTF. CDR3 in DNA: TGTGCCAGCAGTCCCAGGCCAGGGCATGGCTACACCTTC.

Ten or more counts support this clonotype. J is TRBJ1-4 and V is TRBV6-2 or TRBV6-3; D uncertain. Trimming removed 5 bases at V and 5 bases at J, with 12 bases between. CDR3 length: 14 amino acids. The V gene's germline CDR1 is MNHEY and CDR2 SVGEGT. The CDR3 nucleotides read TGTGCCAGCAGTCTTCGGACGAGGAATGAAAAACTGTTTTTT. Its protein is CASSLRTRNEKLFF.

This clonotype was seen a few times. The V and J genes are TRBV6-5 and TRBJ2-3, with a tentative D call TRBD2 (6 bases). This CDR3 contains 19 residues. V was pared by 2 bases and J by 0 bases, with 21 bases between. The germline gives CDR1 MNHEY, CDR2 SVGAGI. The CDR3 loop reads CASSYREVDVRGSTDTQYF. In DNA form, the CDR3 reads TGTGCCAGCAGTTACCGCGAAGTCGACGTACGGGGGAGCACAGATACGCAGTATTTT.

In its sample, this clonotype was seen many times. V gene TRBV25-1 combines with J gene TRBJ1-2; D is unclear. CDR3 size: 15 residues. Per germline, CDR1 MGHDK and CDR2 SYGVNS. The ends were cut back, 2 bases at V and 4 bases at J, with 14 bases in the middle. The CDR3 nucleotides are TGTGCCAGCAGTGAAGTCGGGGTGTCTATCTATGGCTACACCTTC. Encoded protein: CASSEVGVSIYGYTF.

This clonotype has a count of ten or more. The chain uses TRBV6-5 and TRBJ2-1; D ambiguous. The CDR3 is 16 amino acids. V lost 0 bases and J 3 bases, leaving 12 bases between the germline ends. CDR1 and CDR2 from the germline V gene are MNHEY and SVGAGI. The CDR3 reads CASSYSKAASYNEQFF. CDR3 sequence (DNA): TGTGCCAGCAGTTACTCGAAGGCAGCTAGCTACAATGAGCAGTTCTTC.

This clonotype occurred many times. The V and J genes are TRBV4-1 and TRBJ1-2, with 10 bases aligning to TRBD1. CDR1 is MGHRA, CDR2 YSYEKL, per germline. V trimming: 10 bases; J trimming: 3 bases; junction bases outside the gene matches: 5. The length of the CDR3 is 13 residues. The CDR3 spells CATQGQGDYGYTF. CDR3 nucleotide sequence: TGCGCCACACAAGGACAGGGGGACTATGGCTACACCTTC.

The V gene is TRBV6-2 or TRBV6-3, the J gene TRBJ1-2, with 8 bases that match TRBD1. Germline-derived CDR1 and CDR2 are MNHEY and SVGEGT. V was clipped by 10 bases and J by 4 bases; unmatched bases: 8. The CDR3 sequence is 13 residues long. The CDR3 reads CATSGTGLYGYTF. The CDR3 nucleotides are TGTGCCACTTCCGGGACAGGACTCTATGGCTACACCTTC.

In this sample, this clonotype turned up a few times. J is TRBJ2-5 and V is TRBV2, with D hard to call. The CDR3 contains 14 residues. Looked up from germline, CDR1 is SNHLY and CDR2 is FYNNEI. V lost 3 bases to trimming and J lost 1 base, with 9 bases between them. The CDR3 loop is CASSDRSVQETQYF. As DNA, the CDR3 is TGTGCCAGCAGTGACAGGTCCGTCCAAGAGACCCAGTACTTC.

This clonotype has only a few counts. The chain links TRBV3-1 to TRBJ2-1; D is tentatively TRBD1 or TRBD2 (5 bases each). In germline, CDR1 is LGHDT, CDR2 YNNKEL (reference sequence). This CDR3 is 18 amino acids long. V was cut by 1 base and J by 2 bases, with 18 bases left in between. This CDR3 reads CASSQVMLGERAYNEQFF. CDR3 bases: TGTGCCAGCAGCCAAGTAATGCTGGGGGAGAGGGCCTACAATGAGCAGTTCTTC.

The V and J genes are TRBV7-3 and TRBJ2-1, with D perhaps TRBD1 (5 bases). Germline CDR1 SGHTA, CDR2 FQGTGA. CDR3 length: 17 residues. Trimming cost V 5 bases and J 7 bases, with 24 bases left between them. CDR3 amino acids: CASSLEIGPDRKNEQFF. CDR3 nucleotides: TGTGCCAGCAGCCTAGAGATAGGGCCAGACAGAAAGAATGAGCAGTTCTTC.

This clonotype was picked up many times. V is TRBV12-3 or TRBV12-4 and J is TRBJ2-5; no reliable D call. Trimming stripped 2 bases from V and 4 bases from J, with 5 bases between. The CDR3 runs 12 residues. CDR3 in DNA: TGTGCCAGCAGTTTACCCGGAGAGACCCAGTACTTC. It yields the protein CASSLPGETQYF.

The chain carries TRBV9 and TRBJ2-5; tentatively, D is TRBD1 (6 bases). With 0 bases removed from V and 2 bases from J, the gap between germline ends came to 11 bases. CDR3 length: 15 amino acids. The V gene's germline CDR1 is SGDLS and CDR2 YYNGEE. CDR3 protein: CASSVEGHLQETQYF. The CDR3 DNA follows: TGTGCCAGCAGCGTAGAGGGACACCTACAAGAGACCCAGTACTTC.

This sequence joins TRBV7-9 and TRBJ2-1; perhaps TRBD2 as D (7 bases). Trimming cost V 2 bases and J 9 bases, with 17 bases left between them. From germline, CDR1 is SEHNR and CDR2 FQNEAQ (reference sequence). The CDR3 has 15 amino acids. The CDR3 reads CASSLISSGRGEQFF. The CDR3 DNA reads TGTGCCAGCAGCTTAATCTCTAGCGGCAGGGGTGAGCAGTTCTTC.

This clonotype was seen many times. V and J are TRBV9 and TRBJ2-2, with D maybe TRBD1 (6 bases). Trimming removed 4 bases from V and 5 bases from J, with 15 bases in between. Germline CDR1 and CDR2: SGDLS and YYNGEE. The CDR3 is 15 residues long. CDR3 residues: CASSPGAGDTGELFF. CDR3 sequence (DNA): TGTGCCAGCAGCCCCGGAGCAGGGGATACCGGGGAGCTGTTTTTT.

The chain couples TRBV9 to TRBJ2-1; D is perhaps TRBD1 (6 bases). The CDR3 spans 15 residues. V gave up 0 bases and J gave up 6 bases, with 13 bases separating them. Germline-derived CDR1 and CDR2 are SGDLS and YYNGEE. The CDR3 region has the DNA TGTGCCAGCAGCGTAGAGTGGGGGCCGTCCAATGAGCAGTTCTTC. Its protein is CASSVEWGPSNEQFF.

This clonotype was seen at least ten times. V and J are TRBV7-9 and TRBJ2-5; D ambiguous. This CDR3 comprises 16 residues. V was cut by 4 bases and J by 5 bases, with 20 bases left in between. The germline gives CDR1 SEHNR, CDR2 FQNEAQ (reference sequence). CDR3 DNA: TGTGCCAGCAGCTCCCCCCCCGGGCCCCAGAGGGAGACCCAGTACTTC. Amino acids: CASSSPPGPQRETQYF.

The chain carries TRBV7-2 and TRBJ2-6; D uncertain. This CDR3 spans 18 amino acids. Between the trimmed V and J ends, which lost 6 bases and 0 bases, there was a span of 18 bases. Germline lookup yields CDR1 SGHTA and CDR2 FQGNSA. CDR3 region: CASSLSQLIHSGANVLTF. CDR3 in DNA: TGTGCCAGCAGTCTTAGCCAGCTAATTCACTCTGGGGCCAACGTCCTGACTTTC.

In its sample, this clonotype was seen a few times. V usage is TRBV5-1 and J usage is TRBJ2-1, with 15 bases matching TRBD2. Germline-derived CDR1 and CDR2 are SGHRS and YFSETQ. This CDR3 has 17 amino acids. V dropped 4 bases and J dropped 6; count of bases not matched to a gene: 8. This chain's CDR3 is CASSPWTSGGASNEQFF. CDR3 nucleotide sequence: TGCGCCAGCAGCCCCTGGACTAGCGGGGGGGCCAGCAATGAGCAGTTCTTC.

The gene calls are TRBV5-5 and TRBJ1-1, with 8 nucleotides matching TRBD1. This CDR3 has 15 residues. Germline V CDR1 and CDR2: SGHKS, YYEKEE (reference sequence). The trim removed 4 bases at V and 3 bases at J, leaving 8 bases unmatched. This CDR3 reads CASSPPTGGHTEAFF. The CDR3 bases are TGTGCCAGCAGCCCCCCTACAGGGGGTCACACTGAAGCTTTCTTT.

As concerns this clonotype: Possible read error: a much larger clone is one base away. The chain uses TRBV6-5 and TRBJ2-6, with D hard to call. Germline V gives CDR1 MNHEY, CDR2 SVGAGI. This CDR3 contains 18 residues. CDR3: CASSHSIVDVSGANVLTF. DNA of the CDR3: TGTGCCAGCAGTCACTCGATAGTAGACGTCTCTGGGGCCAACGTCCTGACTTTC.

This clonotype was observed many times. The gene calls are TRBV5-1 and TRBJ1-4; D not certain. Between the trimmed V and J ends, which lost 2 bases and 15 bases, there was a span of 17 bases. Germline V gene sequence: CDR1 SGHRS, CDR2 YFSETQ. This CDR3 has 13 residues. As DNA, the CDR3 is TGCGCCAGCAGCTTTGGCTCGGGGAGAAGAGTGTTTTTT. As protein: CASSFGSGRRVFF.

V and J are TRBV24-1 and TRBJ2-5, with unresolved D. The germline V gene encodes CDR1 KGHDR and CDR2 SFDVKD. The V gene lost 2 bases and the J gene lost 0 bases, with 9 bases spanning the gap. CDR3 size: 15 residues. The DNA for the CDR3 is TGTGCCACCAGTGATTCCGTCGGTTACCAAGAGACCCAGTACTTC. Amino acid sequence: CATSDSVGYQETQYF.

The V and J genes are TRBV7-9 and TRBJ2-2, with a possible D match to TRBD1 (6 bases). Germline CDR1 and CDR2: SEHNR and FQNEAQ (reference sequence). CDR3 length: 16 residues. Trimming shortened V by 5 bases and J by 1 base, and 14 bases separated the two germline ends. CDR3 in amino acids: CASSTAEGQNTGELFF. CDR3 DNA: TGTGCCAGCAGCACAGCAGAGGGACAGAACACCGGGGAGCTGTTTTTT. Together with reference TRBV7-9 and TRBJ2-2, the CDR3 gives the full variable domain: DTGVSQNPRHKITKRGQNVTFRCDPISEHNRLYWYRQTLGQGPEFLTYFQNEAQLEKSRLLSDRFSAERPKGSFSTLEIQRTEQGDSAMYLCASSTAEGQNTGELFFGEGSRLTVL.

This clonotype was counted ten times or more. V is TRBV6-5 and J is TRBJ2-1; 9 bases align to TRBD2. J was trimmed by 7 bases and V by 4 bases; bases with no gene match: 2. Per the germline V gene, CDR1 is MNHEY and CDR2 is SVGAGI. CDR3 length equals 13 residues. Here the CDR3 DNA reads TGTGCCAGCAGTTGGGGACTAGCTAATGAGCAGTTCTTC. Translating it yields CASSWGLANEQFF.